A single T cell receptor beta chain is shown here with its context. Its target antigen remains unknown. Base qualities are not provided; no much larger clone lies one nucleotide away. CDR1 is given as KGHSH and CDR2 as LQKENI, both from the germline V gene. V is cut by 2 bases and J by 4 bases, and the space between the germline ends is 12 bases. The CDR3 starts with the cysteine, ends with the phenylalanine, and has 15 residues. Only CDR3 DNA remains: 45 bases, in frame from the first base. The data derive from a study of response to subunit inactivated influenza vaccine (dated by TCRdb to the late 2010s). Turning to the overall study: To follow how T cells responded to a trivalent subunit inactivated influenza vaccine, the researchers relied on deep quantitative profiling of the T cell receptor repertoire. The study at large found these results: According to the authors, only a limited number of new T cells may be recruited by each seasonal influenza vaccination.

Receptor amplification or capture employed RT-PCR. The instrument given in TCRdb is Illumina HiSeq 2500. TCRdb reanalyzed the raw reads on its own, using fastp at Q25 for trimming and MiXCR for clone calling, and kept in-frame beta chains. Under each unique CDR3 protein, matching rows form one entry showing the most common genes and DNA. Counted in this sample were roughly 570,000 distinct CDR3 sequences; 10% to 15% of them appeared once. Together, the top ten hold over 10% of the sample. The time point tag for this specimen amounts to: more than 35 days after influenza vaccine administration. This chain joins TRBV18 to TRBJ1-3; possibly the D gene is TRBD1, per 5 matching bases. The TCR sequence derives from a man aged 50 or older who received an inactivated influenza vaccine. Donor details come from another sample of the same person, matched by shared clones. The sample was PBMCs from blood, taken about 40 days after vaccination. The nucleotide sequence is given as TGTGCCAGCTCACCAACGGCGGGGCAAGGAAACACCATATATTTT. This encodes CASSPTAGQGNTIYF.